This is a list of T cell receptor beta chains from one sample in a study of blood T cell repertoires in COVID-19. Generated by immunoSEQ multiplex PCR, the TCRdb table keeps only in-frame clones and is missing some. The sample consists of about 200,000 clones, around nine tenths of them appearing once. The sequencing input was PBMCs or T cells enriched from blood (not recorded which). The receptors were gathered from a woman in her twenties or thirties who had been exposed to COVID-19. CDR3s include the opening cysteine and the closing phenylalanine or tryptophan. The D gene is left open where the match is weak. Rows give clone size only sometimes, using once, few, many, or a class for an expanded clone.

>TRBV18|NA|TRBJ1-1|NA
CASSPQGVNTEAFF
TGTGCCAGCTCACCACAGGGGGTGAACACTGAAGCTTTCTTT
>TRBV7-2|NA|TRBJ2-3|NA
CASSSLGPQGLGFADTQYF
TGTGCCAGCAGCTCGTTAGGGCCTCAGGGATTAGGGTTCGCAGATACGCAGTATTTT
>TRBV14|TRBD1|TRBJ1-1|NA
CASSQGQGPHTEAFF
TGTGCCAGCAGCCAAGGACAGGGCCCTCACACTGAAGCTTTCTTT
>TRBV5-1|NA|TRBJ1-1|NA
CASSPTLDRNTEAFF
TGCGCCAGCAGCCCCACCCTCGACAGGAACACTGAAGCTTTCTTT
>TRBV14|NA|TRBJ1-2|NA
CASSSDLQETNYGYTF
TGTGCCAGCAGCTCCGACCTACAGGAAACTAACTATGGCTACACCTTC
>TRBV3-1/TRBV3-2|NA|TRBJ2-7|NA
CASSQEPRGTYEQYF
TGTGCCAGCAGCCAAGAACCGCGGGGTACCTACGAGCAGTACTTC
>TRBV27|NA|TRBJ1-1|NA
CASRSPTANTEAFF
TGTGCCAGCAGGTCACCTACAGCTAACACTGAAGCTTTCTTT
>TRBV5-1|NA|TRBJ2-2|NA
CASRRLNTGELFF
TGCGCCAGTAGGCGACTGAACACCGGGGAGCTGTTTTTT
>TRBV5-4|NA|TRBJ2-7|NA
CASSLGGHTSYEQYF
TGTGCCAGCAGCTTGGGTGGGCACACCTCCTACGAGCAGTACTTC
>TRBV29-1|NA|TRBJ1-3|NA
CSVGQGGSGNTIYF
TGCAGCGTTGGTCAGGGAGGCTCTGGAAACACCATATATTTT
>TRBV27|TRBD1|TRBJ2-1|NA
CASSTTGVAYNEQFF
TGTGCCAGCAGTACAACAGGGGTGGCCTACAATGAGCAGTTCTTC
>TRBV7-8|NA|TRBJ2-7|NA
CASSLGVGGGLSYEQYF
TGTGCCAGCAGCTTAGGGGTAGGGGGGGGCCTCTCCTACGAGCAGTACTTC
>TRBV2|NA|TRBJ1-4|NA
CASSEGNRVAGKLFF
TGTGCCAGCAGTGAGGGGAACAGGGTAGCGGGAAAACTGTTTTTT
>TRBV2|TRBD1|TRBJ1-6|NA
CASSEAGQGNNSPLHF
TGTGCCAGCAGTGAAGCAGGACAGGGGAATAATTCACCCCTCCACTTT
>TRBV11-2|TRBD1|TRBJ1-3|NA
CASSHTGVGAGNTIYF
TGTGCCAGCAGCCACACAGGGGTGGGGGCTGGAAACACCATATATTTT
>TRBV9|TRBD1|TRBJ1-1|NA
CASSTQGVGTEAFF
TGTGCCAGCAGCACGCAGGGGGTTGGAACTGAAGCTTTCTTT
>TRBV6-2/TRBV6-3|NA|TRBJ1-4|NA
CASSSEQAGEKLFF
TGTGCCAGCAGTTCGGAACAGGCAGGTGAAAAACTGTTTTTT
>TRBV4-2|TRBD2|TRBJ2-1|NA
CASSHPGGGLGSSYNEQFF
TGTGCCAGCAGCCACCCCGGGGGAGGACTAGGGAGCTCCTACAATGAGCAGTTCTTC
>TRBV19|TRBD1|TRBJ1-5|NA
CASSKQGPQPQHF
TGTGCCAGTAGTAAACAGGGGCCTCAGCCCCAGCATTTT
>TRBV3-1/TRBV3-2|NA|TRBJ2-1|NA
CASSQESSRSEQFF
TGTGCCAGCAGCCAAGAGTCCAGTCGGAGTGAGCAGTTCTTC
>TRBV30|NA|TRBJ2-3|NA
CAWSASSPTDTQYF
TGTGCCTGGAGTGCTAGCAGCCCCACAGATACGCAGTATTTT
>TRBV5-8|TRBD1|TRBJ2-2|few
CASRFNLQGAPNTGELFF
TGTGCCAGCAGATTTAACCTCCAGGGGGCCCCGAACACCGGGGAGCTGTTTTTT
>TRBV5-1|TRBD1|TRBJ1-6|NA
CASRTGGGDGSPLHF
TGCGCCAGCAGGACAGGGGGTGGCGATGGATCACCCCTCCACTTT
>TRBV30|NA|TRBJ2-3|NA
CAWSPGGTDTQYF
TGTGCCTGGAGTCCCGGGGGCACAGATACGCAGTATTTT
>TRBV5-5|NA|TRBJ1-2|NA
CASSMLPLNYGYTF
TGTGCCAGCAGTATGCTGCCCCTAAACTATGGCTACACCTTC
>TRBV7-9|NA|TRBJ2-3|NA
CASSSTVTDTQYF
TGTGCCAGCAGCTCAACTGTGACAGATACGCAGTATTTT
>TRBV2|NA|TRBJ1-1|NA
CASTPGGLPSTEAFF
TGTGCCAGCACCCCAGGAGGTTTGCCGAGCACTGAAGCTTTCTTT
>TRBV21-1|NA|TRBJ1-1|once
CASSKAGPPRSSEAFF
TGTGCCAGCAGCAAAGCCGGCCCCCCAAGGAGTTCTGAAGCTTTCTTT
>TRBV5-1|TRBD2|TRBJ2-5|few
CASSLMTSIRETQYF
TGCGCCAGCAGCTTAATGACTAGCATAAGAGAGACCCAGTACTTC
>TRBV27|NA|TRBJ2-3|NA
CASSFGGLGDTQYF
TGTGCCAGCAGTTTCGGGGGGCTGGGAGATACGCAGTATTTT
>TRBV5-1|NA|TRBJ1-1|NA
CASGPGMNTEAFF
TGCGCCAGCGGACCGGGAATGAACACTGAAGCTTTCTTT
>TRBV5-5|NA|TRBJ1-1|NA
CASSATGGTEAFF
TGTGCCAGCAGCGCGACTGGTGGGACTGAAGCTTTCTTT
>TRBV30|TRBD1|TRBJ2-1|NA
CAWSGGTVYSNEQFF
TGTGCCTGGAGTGGGGGGACAGTTTACTCCAATGAGCAGTTCTTC
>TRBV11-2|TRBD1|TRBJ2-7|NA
CASSLSRQGRTYEQYF
TGTGCCAGCAGCTTATCCCGACAGGGTCGCACCTACGAGCAGTACTTC
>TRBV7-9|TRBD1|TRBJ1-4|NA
CASSLGQGGGEKLFF
TGTGCCAGCAGCTTAGGACAGGGGGGAGGTGAAAAACTGTTTTTT
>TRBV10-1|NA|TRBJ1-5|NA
CASVHRVGGQPQHF
TGCGCCAGTGTTCACAGGGTAGGCGGTCAGCCCCAGCATTTT
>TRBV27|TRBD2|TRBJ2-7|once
CASSWVAGGPYEQYF
TGTGCCAGCAGTTGGGTAGCGGGGGGACCCTACGAGCAGTACTTC
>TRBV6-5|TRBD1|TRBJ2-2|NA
CASKDRGFETGELFF
TGTGCCAGCAAAGACAGGGGCTTCGAGACCGGGGAGCTGTTTTTT
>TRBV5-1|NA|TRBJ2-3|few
CASSLGTGFADTQYF
TGCGCCAGCAGCTTGGGTACGGGTTTCGCAGATACGCAGTATTTT
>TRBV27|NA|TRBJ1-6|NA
CASTDFSYNSPLHF
TGTGCCAGCACCGACTTTTCCTATAATTCACCCCTCCACTTT
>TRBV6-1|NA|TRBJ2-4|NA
CASSDRRTAIKNIQYF
TGTGCCAGCAGTGACCGACGGACAGCGATAAAAAACATTCAGTACTTC
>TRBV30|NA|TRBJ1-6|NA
CAWSEGHGVNSPLHF
TGTGCCTGGAGTGAGGGCCACGGGGTAAATTCACCCCTCCACTTT
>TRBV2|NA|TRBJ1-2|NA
CASRPPWPDYTF
TGTGCCAGCAGACCACCTTGGCCCGACTACACCTTC
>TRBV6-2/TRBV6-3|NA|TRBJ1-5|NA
CASSLGGGGNQPQHF
TGTGCCAGCAGTTTGGGCGGAGGGGGCAATCAGCCCCAGCATTTT
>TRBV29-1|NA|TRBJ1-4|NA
CSVGRGGGEKLFF
TGCAGCGTTGGCAGGGGAGGGGGTGAAAAACTGTTTTTT
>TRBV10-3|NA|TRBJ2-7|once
CAISAPDSSYEQYF
TGTGCCATCAGTGCTCCCGACAGCTCCTACGAGCAGTACTTC
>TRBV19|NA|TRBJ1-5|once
CASKVSGMLKPQHF
TGTGCCAGTAAGGTGTCAGGGATGTTGAAGCCCCAGCATTTT
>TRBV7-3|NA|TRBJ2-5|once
CASSIRGTPQETQYF
TGTGCCAGCAGCATCCGCGGGACCCCCCAAGAGACCCAGTACTTC
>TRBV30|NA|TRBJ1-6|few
CAWSVQGNNSPLHF
TGTGCCTGGAGTGTACAGGGTAATAATTCACCCCTCCACTTT
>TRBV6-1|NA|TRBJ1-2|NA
CASSEFSNYGYTF
TGTGCCAGCAGTGAATTCTCTAACTATGGCTACACCTTC
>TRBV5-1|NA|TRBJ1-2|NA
CASRADGPLANYGYTF
TGCGCCAGCAGGGCGGATGGTCCCTTAGCTAACTATGGCTACACCTTC
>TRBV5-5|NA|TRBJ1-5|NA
CASRRTNNQPQHF
TGTGCCAGCAGACGGACAAATAATCAGCCCCAGCATTTT
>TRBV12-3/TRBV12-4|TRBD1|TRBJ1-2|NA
CASSLTGTKGYTF
TGTGCCAGCAGTTTGACAGGGACGAAGGGCTACACCTTC
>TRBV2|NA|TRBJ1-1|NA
CASSLALGTEAFF
TGTGCCAGCAGTTTAGCGCTGGGCACTGAAGCTTTCTTT
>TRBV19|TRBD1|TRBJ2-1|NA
CASRRQGADEQFF
TGTGCCAGTAGACGACAGGGGGCTGATGAGCAGTTCTTC
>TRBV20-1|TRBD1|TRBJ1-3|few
CSASWTGVGNTIYF
TGCAGTGCTAGTTGGACAGGGGTTGGAAACACCATATATTTT
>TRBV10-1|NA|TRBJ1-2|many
CASSESGGIGYTF
TGCGCCAGCAGTGAGTCGGGAGGGATCGGCTACACCTTC
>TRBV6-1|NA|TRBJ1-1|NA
CASSELRQGSLGGAFF
TGTGCCAGCAGTGAATTGCGGCAGGGGTCCTTGGGGGGGGCTTTCTTT
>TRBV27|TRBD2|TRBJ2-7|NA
CASRGTSGGGEQYF
TGTGCCAGCAGGGGGACTAGTGGAGGAGGCGAGCAGTACTTC